Following are 25 T cell receptor beta chains from one sample sequenced in a study of T cell responses to AZD1222 COVID-19 vaccine. Only in-frame clones appear in the TCRdb table, and some are missing; sequencing was by immunoSEQ multiplex PCR. The sample includes tens of thousands of clones, more than 85% of them seen just once. The sample was peripheral blood, taken 28 days after the second AZD1222 dose. These receptors all come from an adult who received the AZD1222 COVID-19 vaccine.

The chain has TRBV7-6 and TRBJ1-1; weak D call: TRBD1 (6 bases). CDR3 length equals 15 residues. V lost 5 bases and J lost 4, with 17 bases in between. The V gene's germline CDR1 is SGHVS and CDR2 FNYEAQ. CDR3 DNA: TGTGCCAGCAGCAGGCTGGAGGGGGGAGGCACTGAAGCTTTCTTT. As protein: CASSRLEGGGTEAFF.

The chain joins TRBV28 to TRBJ2-2; D gene unclear. Germline V gene lookup returns CDR1 MDHEN and CDR2 SYDVKM. V was shortened by 1 base and J by 4 bases, with 16 bases between the two germline ends. The CDR3 covers 17 residues. The CDR3 DNA is TGTGCCAGCAGTTTATTAGGCGCAGGTTCGGGCACCGGGGAGCTGTTTTTT. It translates to CASSLLGAGSGTGELFF. The variable domain in full, completed from reference TRBV28 and TRBJ2-2, reads DVKVTQSSRYLVKRTGEKVFLECVQDMDHENMFWYRQDPGLGLRLIYFSYDVKMKEKGDIPEGYSVSREKKERFSLILESASTNQTSMYLCASSLLGAGSGTGELFFGEGSRLTVL.

J is TRBJ2-1 and V is TRBV2; D is ambiguous. This CDR3 region has 13 residues. Trimming left V 11 bases short and J 1 base short, with 12 bases between. Germline V gene sequence: CDR1 SNHLY, CDR2 FYNNEI. CDR3 loop: CASSRFSYNEQFF. The CDR3, as DNA: TGTGCCTCCTCCAGATTTTCCTACAATGAGCAGTTCTTC.

Note on this clone: The junction differs from germline at one of its ends, possibly a read error. At the DNA level, this CDR3 is encoded by other sequences in the same sample as well. V gene TRBV19 combines with J gene TRBJ2-7; the D is unclear. Germline loops: CDR1 LNHDA, CDR2 SQIVND (reference sequence). The CDR3 has 15 residues. CDR3 in DNA: TGTGCTAGTAGTATCGGTGGCACTTACTCCTACGAGCAGTACTTC. Translation: CASSIGGTYSYEQYF.

J is TRBJ1-3 and V is TRBV28; D may be TRBD1 (5 bases). The CDR3 has 13 residues. CDR1 MDHEN and CDR2 SYDVKM come from the germline V gene. Trimming took 10 bases from V and 4 from J, leaving 14 bases between them. The CDR3, as DNA: TGTGCCACCCGGGGGGGTTTGGGAAACACCATATATTTT. Translation gives CATRGGLGNTIYF. Based on the CDR3 plus reference TRBV28 and TRBJ1-3, the full variable domain is DVKVTQSSRYLVKRTGEKVFLECVQDMDHENMFWYRQDPGLGLRLIYFSYDVKMKEKGDIPEGYSVSREKKERFSLILESASTNQTSMYLCATRGGLGNTIYFGEGSWLTVV.

This clone was seen a single time. This rearrangement joins TRBV19 to TRBJ2-3, with 9 bases fitting TRBD1. The CDR3 length is 15 residues. Germline CDR1 is LNHDA and CDR2 is SQIVND (reference sequence). Trimming at V came to 5 bases and at J to 1 base, leaving 4 bases not matched to a gene. Here the CDR3 DNA reads TGTGCCAGTAGTCCCTGGACAGGGGGCACAGATACGCAGTATTTT. Translation gives CASSPWTGGTDTQYF.

The chain has TRBV5-4 and TRBJ2-2; tentative D call: TRBD2 (6 bases). V gave up 0 bases and J gave up 1 base, with 7 bases separating them. The germline CDR1 and CDR2 sequences are SGHNT and YYREEE (reference sequence). The CDR3 totals 15 residues. CDR3 amino acids: CASSLGRVNTGELFF. For the CDR3, the DNA is TGTGCCAGCAGCTTGGGGAGGGTGAACACCGGGGAGCTGTTTTTT.

The sample holds a few counts of this clone. The V call is TRBV27, the J call TRBJ2-7; 12 nucleotides align to TRBD2. CDR3 length: 14 residues. The junction had 6 bases not matched to a gene; V was cut back by 8 bases and J by 4 bases. Germline CDR1 is MNHEY and CDR2 is SMNVEV (reference sequence). The CDR3 nucleotides are TGTGCCAGCCTTCCTACTAGCGGGAGGTACGAGCAGTACTTC. Translation gives CASLPTSGRYEQYF.

The J gene is TRBJ2-2, the V gene TRBV6-5; tentatively, D is TRBD1 or TRBD2 (5 bases each). V was pared by 0 bases and J by 6 bases, with 5 bases between. CDR1 is MNHEY, CDR2 SVGAGI, per germline. The CDR3 sequence is 13 residues long. This CDR3 reads CASSYSGPGELFF. CDR3 bases: TGTGCCAGCAGTTACTCGGGACCCGGGGAGCTGTTTTTT.

The genes are TRBV11-1 and TRBJ1-1; D not certain. V dropped 1 base and J dropped 8 bases, with 2 bases sitting between them. Germline CDR1 is SGHAT and CDR2 is FQDESV (reference sequence). The CDR3 spans 10 residues. CDR3 loop: CASSLEEAFF. DNA for the CDR3: TGTGCCAGCAGCTTAGAGGAAGCTTTCTTT.

The rearrangement uses TRBV6-6 and TRBJ1-5; D gene uncertain. Trimming took 4 bases from V and 0 from J, leaving 13 bases between them. The germline V gene has CDR1 MNHNY and CDR2 SVGAGI (reference sequence). This CDR3 is 16 amino acids long. The CDR3 DNA reads TGTGCCAGCAGTTTCCTTGATGGGGATAGCAATCAGCCCCAGCATTTT. It codes for CASSFLDGDSNQPQHF.

The V call is TRBV28, the J call TRBJ1-1; D is possibly TRBD1 (6 bases). Germline V lookup: CDR1 MDHEN, CDR2 SYDVKM. V was trimmed by 7 bases and J by 6 bases, leaving 15 bases between them. The CDR3 has 13 amino acids. CDR3 sequence reads: CASTSGHVPEAFF. CDR3 sequence (DNA): TGTGCCAGCACCTCGGGACATGTCCCTGAAGCTTTCTTT.

The chain recombines TRBV6-5 with TRBJ1-1; D might be TRBD1 (6 bases). Trimming cost V 1 base and J 10 bases, with 22 bases left between them. From germline, CDR1 is MNHEY and CDR2 SVGAGI. This CDR3 region has 16 residues. CDR3: CASSYFPPLGARTAFF. The CDR3 DNA reads as TGTGCCAGCAGTTACTTTCCCCCCTTGGGGGCGAGAACAGCTTTCTTT.

In DNA, the CDR3 is TGTGCCAGCACCACTGAGCGGGCCACAGATACGCAGTATTTT. Amino acids: CASTTERATDTQYF. This chain connects TRBV27 to TRBJ2-3; D is possibly TRBD2 (6 bases). The CDR3 extends over 14 amino acids. Per germline, CDR1 MNHEY and CDR2 SMNVEV (reference sequence). V dropped 7 bases and J dropped 2 bases, with 13 bases sitting between them.

This sequence joins TRBV30 and TRBJ1-5, with 7 bases identical to TRBD1. The CDR3 contains 14 residues. The junction had 7 bases not matched to a gene; V was cut back by 3 bases and J by 5 bases. CDR1 is GTSNPN, CDR2 SVGIG, per germline (reference sequence). The CDR3 region has the DNA TGTGCCTGGAGCGGGGCAGGGGGATATCAGCCCCAGCATTTT. It is translated as CAWSGAGGYQPQHF. Filled out from reference TRBV30 and TRBJ1-5, the complete variable domain reads SQTIHQWPATLVQPVGSPLSLECTVEGTSNPNLYWYRQAAGRGLQLLFYSVGIGQISSEVPQNLSASRPQDRQFILSSKKLLLSDSGFYLCAWSGAGGYQPQHFGDGTRLSIL.

This clone was counted between two and nine times. This chain uses TRBV19 with TRBJ1-1; 7 bases are a match to TRBD1. V lost 4 bases and J lost 3; bases outside the gene matches: 5. Germline V lookup: CDR1 LNHDA, CDR2 SQIVND (reference sequence). The CDR3 spans 14 residues. This chain's CDR3 is CASSTRGEDTEAFF. CDR3 bases: TGTGCCAGTAGTACCAGGGGGGAGGACACTGAAGCTTTCTTT.

A word on this clone: A junction boundary mismatches the germline segment, possibly from a read error. The chain uses TRBV6-4 and TRBJ1-5; 9 bases line up with TRBD1. Germline lookup yields CDR1 MRHNA and CDR2 SNTAGT. This CDR3 is built from 18 residues. The CDR3 sequence is CASNDLGQGKYRNQPQHF. CDR3 DNA: TGTGCCAGCAATGACCTAGGACAGGGGAAATATCGGAATCAGCCCCAGCATTTT.

This chain links TRBV5-1 with TRBJ2-1; TRBD1 aligns across 8 bases. Germline CDR1 SGHRS, CDR2 YFSETQ. After removal of 4 bases from V and 2 bases from J, the junction contained 8 bases not matched to a gene. The CDR3 is made up of 16 amino acids. CDR3 loop: CASSPRDRGTYNEQFF. The DNA of the CDR3 is TGCGCCAGCAGCCCTCGCGACAGGGGAACCTACAATGAGCAGTTCTTC.

The chain joins TRBV7-8 to TRBJ2-2; no reliable D call. From germline, CDR1 is SGHVS and CDR2 FQNEAQ. The V gene lost 5 bases and the J gene lost 7 bases, with 14 bases spanning the gap. The CDR3 totals 14 residues. The CDR3 here is CASSPRQSVGELFF. CDR3 in DNA: TGTGCCAGCAGCCCTCGCCAGAGCGTCGGGGAGCTGTTTTTT.

The chain couples TRBV2 to TRBJ1-4; TRBD1 matches 8 bases. Germline trimming cut 5 bases from V and 4 bases from J; bases unmatched to any gene: 3. In germline, CDR1 is SNHLY, CDR2 FYNNEI. The CDR3 is made up of 14 amino acids. Written as DNA, the CDR3 is TGTGCCAGCAGTCCAGGGGGCAATAATGAAAAACTGTTTTTT. This translates into CASSPGGNNEKLFF.

The chain joins TRBV7-8 to TRBJ2-4; D gene uncertain. The germline V gene encodes CDR1 SGHVS and CDR2 FQNEAQ. CDR3 length: 15 residues. V lost 1 base and J 5 bases, leaving 12 bases between the germline ends. The CDR3 loop is CASSLDYGDQNIQYF. The DNA for the CDR3 is TGTGCCAGCAGCTTAGATTACGGAGACCAAAACATTCAGTACTTC.

The CDR3 here is CASSVEPGVADTQYF. The CDR3 DNA reads as TGTGCCAGCAGCGTAGAGCCAGGGGTTGCAGATACGCAGTATTTT. This sequence joins TRBV9 and TRBJ2-3; the D gene is possibly TRBD1 (6 bases). The CDR3 contains 15 residues. Germline CDR1 is SGDLS and CDR2 is YYNGEE. The V and J ends lost 0 bases and 4 bases respectively, with 12 bases between them.

In regard to this clone: At one end, the junction sequence differs from germline, possibly due to a read error. Written as DNA, the CDR3 is TGTGCCAGCGGGGGGACTAACCATGGCTACACCTTC. Encoded protein: CASGGTNHGYTF. This rearrangement joins TRBV12-3 or TRBV12-4 to TRBJ1-2; maybe TRBD1 (5 bases). This CDR3 contains 12 residues.

The rearrangement links TRBV2 to TRBJ2-5, with 8 positions matching TRBD2. J lost 4 bases, V lost 4 bases, and 2 bases had no gene match. The CDR3 covers 13 residues. The germline V gene encodes CDR1 SNHLY and CDR2 FYNNEI. CDR3 residues: CASSGLARETQYF. The CDR3 DNA is TGTGCCAGCAGTGGACTAGCGCGAGAGACCCAGTACTTC. The whole variable domain, remainder taken from reference TRBV2 and TRBJ2-5, is EPEVTQTPSHQVTQMGQEVILRCVPISNHLYFYWYRQILGQKVEFLVSFYNNEISEKSEIFDDQFSVERPDGSNFTLKIRSTKLEDSAMYFCASSGLARETQYFGPGTRLLVL.

This sequence joins TRBV24-1 and TRBJ2-1, with 7 nucleotides matching TRBD2. The CDR3 totals 14 residues. The germline V gene has CDR1 KGHDR and CDR2 SFDVKD. V was pared by 5 bases and J by 6 bases, with 6 bases of the junction left unmatched. The chain's CDR3 is CATSAGGGPNEQFF. In DNA, the CDR3 is TGTGCCACCAGTGCGGGGGGAGGGCCCAATGAGCAGTTCTTC.